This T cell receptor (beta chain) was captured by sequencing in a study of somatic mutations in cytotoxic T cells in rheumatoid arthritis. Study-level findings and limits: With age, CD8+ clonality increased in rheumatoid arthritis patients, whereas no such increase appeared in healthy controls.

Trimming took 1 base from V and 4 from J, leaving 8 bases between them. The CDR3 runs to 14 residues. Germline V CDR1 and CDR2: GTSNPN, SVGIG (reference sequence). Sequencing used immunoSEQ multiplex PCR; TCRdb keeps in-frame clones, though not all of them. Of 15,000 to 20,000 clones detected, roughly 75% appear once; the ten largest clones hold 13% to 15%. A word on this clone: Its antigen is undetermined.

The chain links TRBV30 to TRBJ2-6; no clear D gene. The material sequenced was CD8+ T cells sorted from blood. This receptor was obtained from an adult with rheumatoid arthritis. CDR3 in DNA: TGTGCCTGGAGTGCCGTGTCAGGGGCCAACGTCCTGACTTTC. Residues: CAWSAVSGANVLTF.